This T cell receptor (beta chain) was documented in a study of blood T cell repertoires in COVID-19. Study overall: Sites across the United States, Italy and Spain contributed samples from acute and convalescent COVID-19. T cells, B-cell-depleted T cells, or PBMCs supplied cDNA or gDNA.

Methods used by the authors: Cell counts per sample came from amplifying reference gene primers. The protocol was immunoSEQ multiplex PCR, while the TCRdb copy is restricted to in-frame clones and leaves out a portion. The D gene and trimming were derived from the DNA, and the V and J assignments and clone size from that table. This table has about 300,000 clones, roughly 87% appearing once. The CDR3 consists of 13 residues. Germline assignment: CDR1 SNHLY and CDR2 FYNNEI. This rearrangement joins TRBV2 to TRBJ2-1, with TRBD2 matching 8 bases. This sequence originates from a human donor in a cohort sampled during active COVID-19. Specimen: peripheral blood. CDR3 DNA: TGTGCTGAAAGTCGAGCGGGAGTAGCTGAGCAGTTCTTC. Protein sequence: CAESRAGVAEQFF.